This T cell receptor (beta chain) was observed in a study of control samples from healthy donors and cancer patients. Libraries were prepared by immunoSEQ multiplex PCR; TCRdb keeps only in-frame clonotypes and omits some of them. Among around 50,000 clones listed, 95% to 97% were seen once. This CDR3 spans 13 amino acids. Deletions cut 4 bases from V and 7 bases from J, with 11 bases between. The germline V gene encodes CDR1 MNHEY and CDR2 SMNVEV (reference sequence). Sequencing used blood. This clonotype originated in a woman aged 25 to 45 in good health. This chain uses TRBV27 with TRBJ1-5; D gene uncertain. The CDR3 sequence: CASSSGLGQPQHF. For the CDR3, the DNA is TGTGCCAGCAGTTCTGGGTTGGGACAGCCCCAGCATTTT.